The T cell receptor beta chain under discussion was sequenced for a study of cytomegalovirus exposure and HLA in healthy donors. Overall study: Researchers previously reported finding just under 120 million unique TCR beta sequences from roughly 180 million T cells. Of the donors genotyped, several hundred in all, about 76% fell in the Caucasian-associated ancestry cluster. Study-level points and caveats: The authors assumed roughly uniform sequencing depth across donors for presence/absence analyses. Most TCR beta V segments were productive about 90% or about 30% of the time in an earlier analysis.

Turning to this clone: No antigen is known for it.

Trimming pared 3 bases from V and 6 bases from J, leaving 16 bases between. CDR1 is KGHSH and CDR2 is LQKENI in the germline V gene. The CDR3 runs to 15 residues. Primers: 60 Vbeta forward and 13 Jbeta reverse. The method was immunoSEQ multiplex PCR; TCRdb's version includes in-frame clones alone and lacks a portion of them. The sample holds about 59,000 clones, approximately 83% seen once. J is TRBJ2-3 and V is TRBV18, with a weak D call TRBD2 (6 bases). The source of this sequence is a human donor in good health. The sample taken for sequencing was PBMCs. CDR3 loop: CASSPRKGGPDTQYF. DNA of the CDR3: TGTGCCAGCTCACCGCGAAAAGGAGGGCCCGATACGCAGTATTTT.